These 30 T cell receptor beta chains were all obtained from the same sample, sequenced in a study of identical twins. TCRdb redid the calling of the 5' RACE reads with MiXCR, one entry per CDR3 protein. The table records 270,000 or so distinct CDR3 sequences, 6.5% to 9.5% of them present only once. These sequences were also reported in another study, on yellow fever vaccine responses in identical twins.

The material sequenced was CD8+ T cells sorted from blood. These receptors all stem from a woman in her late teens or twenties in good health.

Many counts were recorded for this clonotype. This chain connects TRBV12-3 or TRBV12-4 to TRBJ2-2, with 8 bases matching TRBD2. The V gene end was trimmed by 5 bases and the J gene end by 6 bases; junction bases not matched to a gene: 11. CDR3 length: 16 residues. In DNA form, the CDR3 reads TGTGCCAGCAGTCAAACTAGCGGCCCTTTTGCCGGGGAGCTGTTTTTT. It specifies CASSQTSGPFAGELFF.

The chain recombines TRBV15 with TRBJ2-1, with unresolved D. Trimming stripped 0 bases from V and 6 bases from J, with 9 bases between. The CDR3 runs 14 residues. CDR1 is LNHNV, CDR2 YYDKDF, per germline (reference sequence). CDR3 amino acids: CATSRDHTSNEQFF. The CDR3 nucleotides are TGTGCCACCAGCAGAGACCACACGTCCAATGAGCAGTTCTTC.

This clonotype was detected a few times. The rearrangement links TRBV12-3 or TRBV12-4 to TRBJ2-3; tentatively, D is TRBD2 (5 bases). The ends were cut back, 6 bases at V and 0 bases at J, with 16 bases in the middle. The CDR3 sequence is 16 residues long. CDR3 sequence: CASSPGWTRSTDTQYF. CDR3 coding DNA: TGTGCCAGCAGCCCGGGATGGACTCGTAGCACAGATACGCAGTATTTT.

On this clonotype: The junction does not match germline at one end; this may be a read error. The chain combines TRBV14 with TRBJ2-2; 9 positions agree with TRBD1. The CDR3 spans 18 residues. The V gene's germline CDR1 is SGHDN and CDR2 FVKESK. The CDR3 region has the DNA TGTGCCAGCAGCCATCTTCCTCCCGGACAGGGGAACACCCGGGAGCTGTTTTTT. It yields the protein CASSHLPPGQGNTRELFF.

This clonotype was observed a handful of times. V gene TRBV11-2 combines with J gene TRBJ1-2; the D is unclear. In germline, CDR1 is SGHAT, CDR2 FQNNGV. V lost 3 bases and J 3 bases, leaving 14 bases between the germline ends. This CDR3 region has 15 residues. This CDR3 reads CASSFRVGMDYGYTF. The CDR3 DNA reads TGTGCCAGCAGCTTTAGGGTAGGGATGGACTATGGCTACACCTTC.

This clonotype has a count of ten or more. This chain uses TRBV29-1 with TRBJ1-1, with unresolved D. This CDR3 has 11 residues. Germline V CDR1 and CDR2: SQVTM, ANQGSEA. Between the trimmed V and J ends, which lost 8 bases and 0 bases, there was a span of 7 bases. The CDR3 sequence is CSCWLNTEAFF. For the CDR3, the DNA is TGCAGCTGCTGGTTGAACACTGAAGCTTTCTTT.

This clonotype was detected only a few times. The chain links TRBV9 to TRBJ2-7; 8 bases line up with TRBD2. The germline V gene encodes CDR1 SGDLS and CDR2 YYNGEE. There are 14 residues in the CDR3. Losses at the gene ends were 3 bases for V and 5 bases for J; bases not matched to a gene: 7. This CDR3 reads CASSESGSSHEQYF. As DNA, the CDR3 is TGTGCCAGCAGCGAAAGCGGGAGTTCCCACGAGCAGTACTTC.

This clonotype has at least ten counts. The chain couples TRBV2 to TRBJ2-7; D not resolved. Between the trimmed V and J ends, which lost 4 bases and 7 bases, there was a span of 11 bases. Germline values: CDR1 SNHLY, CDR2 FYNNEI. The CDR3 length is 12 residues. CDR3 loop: CASSGEAYEQYF. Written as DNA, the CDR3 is TGTGCCAGCAGTGGTGAGGCGTATGAGCAGTACTTC.

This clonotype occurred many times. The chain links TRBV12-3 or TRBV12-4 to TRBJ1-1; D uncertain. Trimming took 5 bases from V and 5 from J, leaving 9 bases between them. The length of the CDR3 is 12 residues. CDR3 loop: CASSPVRTEAFF. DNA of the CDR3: TGTGCCAGCAGTCCGGTCAGGACTGAAGCTTTCTTT.

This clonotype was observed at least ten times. In nucleotides, the CDR3 is TGTGCCAGCAGTGTCCCGGGACTAGCGTACGAGCAGTACTTC. Residues: CASSVPGLAYEQYF. The chain has TRBV6-2 or TRBV6-3 and TRBJ2-7, with 10 nucleotides matching TRBD2. The V and J ends lost 5 bases and 4 bases, in that order; junction bases with no gene match: 5. CDR1 is MNHEY, CDR2 SVGEGT, per germline. The CDR3 extends over 14 amino acids.

CDR3 sequence (DNA): TGTGCCAGCAGCGTCCAGGGGGGTGAGCAGTTCTTC. Translating gives CASSVQGGEQFF. V and J are TRBV9 and TRBJ2-1, with a possible D match to TRBD1 (7 bases). Germline values: CDR1 SGDLS, CDR2 YYNGEE. Trimming stripped 2 bases from V and 9 bases from J, with 9 bases between. The CDR3 has 12 amino acids.

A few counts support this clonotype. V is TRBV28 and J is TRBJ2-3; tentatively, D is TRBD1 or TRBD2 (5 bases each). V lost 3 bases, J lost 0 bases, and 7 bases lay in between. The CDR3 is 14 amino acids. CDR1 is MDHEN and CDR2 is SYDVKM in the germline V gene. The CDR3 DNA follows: TGTGCCAGCAGTTTGGGGGAGAGCACAGATACGCAGTATTTT. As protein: CASSLGESTDTQYF.

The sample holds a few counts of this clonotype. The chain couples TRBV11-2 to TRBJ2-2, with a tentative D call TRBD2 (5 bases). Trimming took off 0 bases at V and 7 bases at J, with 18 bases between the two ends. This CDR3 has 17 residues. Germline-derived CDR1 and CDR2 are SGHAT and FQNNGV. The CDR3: CASSLEGLALLSGELFF. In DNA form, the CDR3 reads TGTGCCAGCAGCTTAGAAGGGCTAGCTCTTTTAAGCGGGGAGCTGTTTTTT.

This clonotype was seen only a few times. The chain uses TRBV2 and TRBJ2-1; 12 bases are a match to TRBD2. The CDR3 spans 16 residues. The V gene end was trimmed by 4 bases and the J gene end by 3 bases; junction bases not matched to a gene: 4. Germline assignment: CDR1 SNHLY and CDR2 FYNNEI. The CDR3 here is CASSGRLAGVYNEQFF. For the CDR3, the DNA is TGTGCCAGCAGTGGGAGACTAGCGGGGGTCTACAATGAGCAGTTCTTC.

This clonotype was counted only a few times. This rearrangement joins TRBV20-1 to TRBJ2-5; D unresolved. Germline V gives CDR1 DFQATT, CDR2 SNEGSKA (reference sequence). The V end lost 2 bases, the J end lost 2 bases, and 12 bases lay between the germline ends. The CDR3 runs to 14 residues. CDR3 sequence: CSARIAAAQETQYF. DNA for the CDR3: TGCAGTGCTAGAATTGCGGCCGCACAAGAGACCCAGTACTTC.

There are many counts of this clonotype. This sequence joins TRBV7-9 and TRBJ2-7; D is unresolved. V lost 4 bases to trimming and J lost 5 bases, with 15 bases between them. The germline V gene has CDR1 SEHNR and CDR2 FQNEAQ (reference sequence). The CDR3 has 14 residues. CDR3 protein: CASSSLGPPHEQYF. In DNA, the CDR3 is TGTGCCAGCAGCTCCTTAGGGCCCCCCCACGAGCAGTACTTC.

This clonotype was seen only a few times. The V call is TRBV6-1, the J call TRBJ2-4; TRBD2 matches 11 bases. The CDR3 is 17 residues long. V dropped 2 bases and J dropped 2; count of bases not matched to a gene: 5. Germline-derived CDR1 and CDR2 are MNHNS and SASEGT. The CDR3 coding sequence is TGTGCCAGCAGTGAAACCACTAGCGGGAGTTCCAAAAACATTCAGTACTTC. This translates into CASSETTSGSSKNIQYF.

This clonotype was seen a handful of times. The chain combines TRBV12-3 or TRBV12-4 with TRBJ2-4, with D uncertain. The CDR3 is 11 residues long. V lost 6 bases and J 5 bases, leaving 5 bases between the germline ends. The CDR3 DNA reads TGTGCCAGCAGCTCACAAAACATTCAGTACTTC. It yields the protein CASSSQNIQYF.

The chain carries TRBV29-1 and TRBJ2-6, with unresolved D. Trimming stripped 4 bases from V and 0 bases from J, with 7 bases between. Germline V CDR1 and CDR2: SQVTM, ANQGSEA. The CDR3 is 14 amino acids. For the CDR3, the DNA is TGCAGCGTTGTTCTGGGCTCTGGGGCCAACGTCCTGACTTTC. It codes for CSVVLGSGANVLTF.

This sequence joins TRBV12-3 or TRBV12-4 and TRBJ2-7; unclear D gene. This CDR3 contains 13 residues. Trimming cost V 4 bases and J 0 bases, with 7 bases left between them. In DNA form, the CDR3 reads TGTGCCAGCAGTTGGGCGGCCTCCTACGAGCAGTACTTC. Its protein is CASSWAASYEQYF.

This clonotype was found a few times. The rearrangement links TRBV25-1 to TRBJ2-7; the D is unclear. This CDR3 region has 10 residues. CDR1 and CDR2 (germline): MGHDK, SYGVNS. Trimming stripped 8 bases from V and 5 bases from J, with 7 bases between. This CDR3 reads CASGINEQYF. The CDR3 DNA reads TGTGCCAGCGGAATCAACGAGCAGTACTTC.

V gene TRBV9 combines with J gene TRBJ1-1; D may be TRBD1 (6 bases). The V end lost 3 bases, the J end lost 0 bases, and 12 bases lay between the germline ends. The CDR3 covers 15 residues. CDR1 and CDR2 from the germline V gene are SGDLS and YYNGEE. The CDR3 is CASSGLQGLNTEAFF. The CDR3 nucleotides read TGTGCCAGCAGCGGATTACAGGGACTGAACACTGAAGCTTTCTTT.

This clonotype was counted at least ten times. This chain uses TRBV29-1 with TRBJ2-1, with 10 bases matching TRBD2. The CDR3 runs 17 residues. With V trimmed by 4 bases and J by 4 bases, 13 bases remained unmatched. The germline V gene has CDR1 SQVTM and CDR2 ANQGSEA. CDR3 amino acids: CSVVKLAGASGYNEQFF. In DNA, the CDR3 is TGCAGCGTTGTAAAGCTAGCGGGAGCCTCCGGATACAATGAGCAGTTCTTC.

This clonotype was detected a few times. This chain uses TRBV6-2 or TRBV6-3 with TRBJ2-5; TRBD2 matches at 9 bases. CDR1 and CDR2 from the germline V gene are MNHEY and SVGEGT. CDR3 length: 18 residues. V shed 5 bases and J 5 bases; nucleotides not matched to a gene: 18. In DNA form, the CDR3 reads TGTGCCAGCAGTCGGGAGCCAAGGAGGCGGGAGGGCCCCGAGACCCAGTACTTC. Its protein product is CASSREPRRREGPETQYF.

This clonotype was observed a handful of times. The CDR3 DNA follows: TGTGCCAGCAGCCAAGTCGGACTAGCGTCCTACAATGAGCAGTTCTTC. Protein: CASSQVGLASYNEQFF. The chain carries TRBV4-2 and TRBJ2-1; 9 bases fit TRBD2. This CDR3 contains 16 residues. Trimming at V came to 1 base and at J to 1 base, leaving 2 bases not matched to a gene. Germline-derived CDR1 and CDR2 are LGHNA and YNFKEQ.

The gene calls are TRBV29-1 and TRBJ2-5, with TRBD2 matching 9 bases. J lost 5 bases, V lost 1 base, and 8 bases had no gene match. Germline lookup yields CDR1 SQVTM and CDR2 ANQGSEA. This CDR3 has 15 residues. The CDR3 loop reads CSVEGELAGRETQYF. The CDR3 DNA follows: TGCAGCGTTGAAGGGGAACTAGCGGGTAGGGAGACCCAGTACTTC.

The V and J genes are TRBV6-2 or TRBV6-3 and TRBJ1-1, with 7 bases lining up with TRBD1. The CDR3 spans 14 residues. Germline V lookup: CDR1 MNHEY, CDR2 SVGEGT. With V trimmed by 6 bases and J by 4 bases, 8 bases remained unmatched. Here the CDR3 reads CASSPGGGSTEAFF. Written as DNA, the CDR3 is TGTGCCAGCAGCCCAGGGGGAGGGAGCACTGAAGCTTTCTTT.

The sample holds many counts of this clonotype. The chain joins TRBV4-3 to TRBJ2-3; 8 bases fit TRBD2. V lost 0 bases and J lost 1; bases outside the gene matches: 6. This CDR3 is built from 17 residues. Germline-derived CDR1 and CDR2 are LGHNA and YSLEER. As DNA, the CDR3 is TGCGCCAGCAGCCAAGACGTGTCGACTAGCGGCACAGATACGCAGTATTTT. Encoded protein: CASSQDVSTSGTDTQYF.

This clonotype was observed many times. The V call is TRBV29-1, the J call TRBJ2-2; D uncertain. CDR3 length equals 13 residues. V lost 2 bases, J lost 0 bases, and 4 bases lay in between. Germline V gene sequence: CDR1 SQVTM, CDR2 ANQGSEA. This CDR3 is CSVERANTGELFF. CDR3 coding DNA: TGCAGCGTTGAACGGGCGAACACCGGGGAGCTGTTTTTT.

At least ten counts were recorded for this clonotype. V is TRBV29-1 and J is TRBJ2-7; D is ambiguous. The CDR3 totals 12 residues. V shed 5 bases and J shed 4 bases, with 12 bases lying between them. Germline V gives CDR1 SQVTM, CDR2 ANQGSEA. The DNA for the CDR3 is TGCAGCGTTCGGACCATCCTTTACGAGCAGTACTTC. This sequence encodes CSVRTILYEQYF.